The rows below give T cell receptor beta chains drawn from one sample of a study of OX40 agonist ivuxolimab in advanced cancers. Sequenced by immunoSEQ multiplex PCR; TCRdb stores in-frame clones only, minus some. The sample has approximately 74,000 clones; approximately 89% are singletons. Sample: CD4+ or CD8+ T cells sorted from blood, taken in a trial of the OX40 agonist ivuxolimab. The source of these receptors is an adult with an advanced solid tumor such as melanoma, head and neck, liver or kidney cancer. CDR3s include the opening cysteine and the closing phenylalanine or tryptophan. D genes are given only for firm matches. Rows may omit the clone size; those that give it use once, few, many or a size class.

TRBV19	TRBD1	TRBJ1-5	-	TGTGCCAGTAGTATGCGTGGACAGGCGACCCGAGGCAATCAGCCCCAGCATTTT	CASSMRGQATRGNQPQHF
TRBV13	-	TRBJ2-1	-	TGTGCCAGCAGCACATCTGGAGACAACGACAATGAGCAGTTCTTC	CASSTSGDNDNEQFF
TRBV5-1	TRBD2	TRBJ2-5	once	TGCGCCAGCAGCTCTGGGACTAGCGGTTACCCGGAGTACTTC	CASSSGTSGYPEYF
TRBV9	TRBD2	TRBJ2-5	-	TGTGCCAGCAGCCCTATAGCGGGAGTCTATTATAAAGAGACCCAGTACTTC	CASSPIAGVYYKETQYF
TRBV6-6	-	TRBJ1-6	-	TGTGCCAGCAGTTACTCTGGGGAGGGGGATTCACCCCTCCACTTT	CASSYSGEGDSPLHF
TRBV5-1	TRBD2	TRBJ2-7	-	TGCGCCAGCAGCTTGGCCTCTTCGCTAGGACTAGCGGGACGGTACGAGCAGTACTTC	CASSLASSLGLAGRYEQYF
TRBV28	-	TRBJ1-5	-	TGTGCCAGCAGTATAGGACAGAATAGCAATCAGCCCCAGCATTTT	CASSIGQNSNQPQHF
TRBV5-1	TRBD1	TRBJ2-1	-	TGCGCCAGCAGCATACAGGGGGTCGACTCCTACAATGAGCAGTTCTTC	CASSIQGVDSYNEQFF
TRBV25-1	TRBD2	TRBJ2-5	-	TGTGCCAGCAGTGAATTGGCGGGAGGGCCACGGGAGACCCAGTACTTC	CASSELAGGPRETQYF
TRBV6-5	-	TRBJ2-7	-	TGTGCCAGCAGCCGGGACGTAAGCTCCTACGAGCAGTACTTC	CASSRDVSSYEQYF
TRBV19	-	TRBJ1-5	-	TGTGCCAGTAGTATTGGAGGGACGGGCAATCAGCCCCAGCATTTT	CASSIGGTGNQPQHF
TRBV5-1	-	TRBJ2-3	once	TGCGCCAGCAGCTTGGGGGGGACCCGGACAGATACGCAGTATTTT	CASSLGGTRTDTQYF
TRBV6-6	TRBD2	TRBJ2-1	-	TGTGCCAGCAGTTACTCGTGGGGGGGGGACAATGAGCAGTTCTTC	CASSYSWGGDNEQFF
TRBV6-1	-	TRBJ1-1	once	TGTGCCAGCAGTGAACGGGGGTTGAACACTGAAGCTTTCTTT	CASSERGLNTEAFF
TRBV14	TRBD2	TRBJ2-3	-	TGTGCCAGCAGCCAATGGTCGGGACTAGCGGGATCAGATACGCAGTATTTT	CASSQWSGLAGSDTQYF
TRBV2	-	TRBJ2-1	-	TGTGCCAGCAGTGAGCGCAGTCGTGAGCAGTTCTTC	CASSERSREQFF
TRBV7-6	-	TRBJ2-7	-	TGTGCCAGCAGTACCAACCCTGGGTCCGCCTCAGCCTACGAGCAGTACTTC	CASSTNPGSASAYEQYF
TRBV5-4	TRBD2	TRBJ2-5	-	TGTGCCAGCAGCAACAGCGGGAATCAAGAGACCCAGTACTTC	CASSNSGNQETQYF
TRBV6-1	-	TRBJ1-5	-	TGTGCCAGCACCTCCTTAAGGGGCAATCAGCCCCAGCATTTT	CASTSLRGNQPQHF
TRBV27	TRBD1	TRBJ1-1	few	TGTGCCAGCAGTTTGGACAGGGGGCCACTGAACACTGAAGCTTTCTTT	CASSLDRGPLNTEAFF
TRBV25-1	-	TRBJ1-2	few	TGTGCCAGCAGTGAATTGGTTAACTATGGCTACACCTTC	CASSELVNYGYTF
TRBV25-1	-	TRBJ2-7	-	TGTGCCAGCAGTGAATATACGGAAGCCTACGAGCAGTACTTC	CASSEYTEAYEQYF
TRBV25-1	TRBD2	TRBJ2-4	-	TGTGCCAGCAGTGTGGGAGGGATAGCCAAAAACATTCAGTACTTC	CASSVGGIAKNIQYF
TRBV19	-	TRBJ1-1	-	TGTGCCAGTAGTGTGACAGGCTCGAACACTGAAGCTTTCTTT	CASSVTGSNTEAFF
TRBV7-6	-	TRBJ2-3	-	TGTGCCAGCAGCCCGTTTGAAGCGCAAAGCTGGGATACGCAGTATTTT	CASSPFEAQSWDTQYF
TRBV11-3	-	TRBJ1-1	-	TGTGCCAGCAGCTTGGACGGAGAGGAAGCTTTCTTT	CASSLDGEEAFF
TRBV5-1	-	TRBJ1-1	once	TGCGCCAGCAGCTTGGCCGGACAACTTGAAGCTTTCTTT	CASSLAGQLEAFF
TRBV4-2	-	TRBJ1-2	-	TGTGCCAGCAGCCAAGAGTTGGGAGGGAAAATGTATGGCTACACCTTC	CASSQELGGKMYGYTF
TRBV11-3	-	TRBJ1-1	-	TGTGCCAGCAGCTTACGGTCGGGGGCAGTAGCTTTCTTT	CASSLRSGAVAFF
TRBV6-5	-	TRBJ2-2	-	TGTGCCAGCAGTTACGTAGGGGAGCTGTTTTTT	CASSYVGELFF
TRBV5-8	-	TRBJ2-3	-	TGTGCCAGCAGCCAAGGGGACGCTGGCGCAGATACGCAGTATTTT	CASSQGDAGADTQYF
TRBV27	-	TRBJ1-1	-	TGTGCCAGCAGGCACGACAGGATGAACACTGAAGCTTTCTTT	CASRHDRMNTEAFF
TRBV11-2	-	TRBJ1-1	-	TGTGCCAGCAGCCAGGACAACCGTGGAGGAGCTTTCTTT	CASSQDNRGGAFF
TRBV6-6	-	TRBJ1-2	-	TGTGCCAGCAGTTTCGACACCTATGGCTACACCTTC	CASSFDTYGYTF
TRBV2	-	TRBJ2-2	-	TGTGCCAGCAGTGATAAGACCCCGGGGAGCACCGGGGAGCTGTTTTTT	CASSDKTPGSTGELFF
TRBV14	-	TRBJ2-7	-	TGTGCCAGCAGCCAAGAAGCCGCTAGCCGCTACGAGCAGTACTTC	CASSQEAASRYEQYF
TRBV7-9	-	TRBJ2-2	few	TGTGCCAGCAGCTCATTAAGACAGGTAAGGGAGCTGTTTTTT	CASSSLRQVRELFF
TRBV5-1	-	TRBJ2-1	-	TGCGCCAGCTCCACGGGATTCTACAATGAGCAGTTCTTC	CASSTGFYNEQFF
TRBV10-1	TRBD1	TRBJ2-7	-	TGCGCCAGCAGCACCGGGACAGGAGGGCTTAAGCAGTACTTC	CASSTGTGGLKQYF
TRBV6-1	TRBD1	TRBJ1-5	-	TGTGCCAGCAGAACGTCCGGACAGGGTATTCAGCCCCAGCATTTT	CASRTSGQGIQPQHF
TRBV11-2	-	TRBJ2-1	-	TGTGCCAGCAGCTTAGGCCACCCTTTCTACAATGAGCAGTTCTTC	CASSLGHPFYNEQFF
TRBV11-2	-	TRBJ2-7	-	TGTGCCAGCAGCCCCCGCGCCAGGGACGAGCAGTACTTC	CASSPRARDEQYF
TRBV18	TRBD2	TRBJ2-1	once	TGTGCCAGCTCACCAACTAGCGGGAGTGTCCATGAGCAGTTCTTC	CASSPTSGSVHEQFF
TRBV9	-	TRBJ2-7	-	TGTGCCAGCAGCGTAGATTACAGGAACTACGAGCAGTACTTC	CASSVDYRNYEQYF
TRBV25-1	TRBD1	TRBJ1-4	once	TGTGCCAGCAGCCCGGGACAGGGGGTCAATGAAAAACTGTTTTTT	CASSPGQGVNEKLFF
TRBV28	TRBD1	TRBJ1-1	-	TGTGCCAGCAGCCCCACGGGACAGGGGGTGAACACTGAAGCTTTCTTT	CASSPTGQGVNTEAFF
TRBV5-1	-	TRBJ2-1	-	TGCGCCAGCAGCTTTTCCCCGACAGGTCCTGGCTTCGTCAATGAGCAGTTCTTC	CASSFSPTGPGFVNEQFF
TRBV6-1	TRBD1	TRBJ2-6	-	TGTGCCAGCAGTGAGTGGACAGGGTCTGGGGCCAACGTCCTGACTTTC	CASSEWTGSGANVLTF
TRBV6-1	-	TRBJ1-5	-	TGTGCCAGCACCCGGGGCGGACAATCAAATCAGCCCCAGCATTTT	CASTRGGQSNQPQHF